The 8 T cell receptor beta chains in this list originate from one sample, sequenced in a study of CD8 T cells in ankylosing spondylitis (dated 2017 in TCRdb). The library was generated by 5' RACE. Sequencing instrument: Illumina HiSeq 2500. TCRdb reprocessed the public reads (quality trimming at Q25 with fastp, clone calling with MiXCR) and kept in-frame beta chains. Here each entry gathers all rows of one CDR3 protein and keeps the most common genes and DNA. The sample yields about 250,000 distinct CDR3 sequences; around 32% were counted once. Jointly, the top ten make up approximately 4.4% of the sample. Sequences were obtained from blood, either unsorted or a sorted T cell fraction (not recorded which). These receptors were collected from a male donor with ankylosing spondylitis or in good health (not recorded which).

This rearrangement joins TRBV5-6 to TRBJ1-2; D unresolved. V was clipped by 0 bases and J by 7 bases, with 13 bases between them. The V gene's germline CDR1 is SGHDT and CDR2 YYEEEE. The CDR3 consists of 14 residues. This CDR3 reads CASSLVEGVSGYTF. In nucleotides, the CDR3 is TGTGCCAGCAGCTTGGTAGAGGGAGTGAGTGGCTACACCTTC.

The DNA of the CDR3 is TGCGCCAGCAGCTTAAGGAAGGGGAAGGCGAACGAGCAGTACTTC. Residues: CASSLRKGKANEQYF. The rearrangement uses TRBV5-1 and TRBJ2-7; the D gene is possibly TRBD1 (5 bases). The CDR3 spans 15 residues. The V end was cut by 2 bases, the J end by 5 bases, with 17 bases between. Per the germline V gene, CDR1 is SGHRS and CDR2 is YFSETQ.

This clonotype was observed a handful of times. The rearrangement uses TRBV5-4 and TRBJ1-2; tentative D call: TRBD1 (5 bases). The CDR3 is 14 amino acids. Germline assignment: CDR1 SGHNT and CDR2 YYREEE (reference sequence). The V end lost 4 bases, the J end lost 1 base, and 11 bases lay between the germline ends. The chain's CDR3 is CASSIGQDNYGYTF. The CDR3 nucleotides are TGTGCCAGCAGCATAGGACAAGATAACTATGGCTACACCTTC.

This clonotype has more than one count but fewer than ten. The chain is built from TRBV20-1 and TRBJ2-3, with a tentative D call TRBD2 (6 bases). V lost 6 bases and J lost 3, with 16 bases in between. The germline CDR1 and CDR2 sequences are DFQATT and SNEGSKA (reference sequence). The CDR3 sequence is 14 residues long. DNA for the CDR3: TGCAGTGCGACGGGGACTCGAACGACAGATACGCAGTATTTT. It codes for CSATGTRTTDTQYF.

The rearrangement uses TRBV20-1 and TRBJ2-2, with D tentatively TRBD2 (6 bases). V shed 6 bases and J shed 4 bases, with 15 bases lying between them. The germline V gene encodes CDR1 DFQATT and CDR2 SNEGSKA (reference sequence). The CDR3 has 14 amino acids. CDR3 residues: CSATPTSPTGELFF. The DNA of the CDR3 is TGCAGTGCAACCCCAACTAGCCCCACCGGGGAGCTGTTTTTT.

This clonotype has just a few counts. V usage is TRBV27 and J usage is TRBJ1-5; 9 bases match TRBD1. This CDR3 contains 14 residues. Per germline, CDR1 MNHEY and CDR2 SMNVEV (reference sequence). V gave up 5 bases and J gave up 4 bases; unmatched junction bases: 3. As DNA, the CDR3 is TGTGCCAGCAGTAGAGGGACAGGGAATCAGCCCCAGCATTTT. Its protein product is CASSRGTGNQPQHF.

The chain combines TRBV2 with TRBJ2-1; D tentatively fits TRBD1 or TRBD2 (5 bases each). The germline V and J ends were trimmed by 5 bases and 0 bases, with 11 bases remaining between them. This CDR3 region has 15 residues. CDR1 SNHLY and CDR2 FYNNEI come from the germline V gene. DNA of the CDR3: TGTGCCAGCAGTAGGGACCATAGCTCCTACAATGAGCAGTTCTTC. This codes for CASSRDHSSYNEQFF.

This clonotype has only a few counts. The chain combines TRBV12-3 or TRBV12-4 with TRBJ2-7; perhaps TRBD2 as D (5 bases). CDR3 length: 12 amino acids. Trimming took off 4 bases at V and 4 bases at J, with 8 bases between the two ends. This CDR3 is CASSSPGYEQYF. CDR3 DNA sequence: TGTGCCAGCAGTTCCCCGGGGTACGAGCAGTACTTC.